The subject of this entry is one T cell receptor (beta chain). Its antigen is not identified. This sample was included in a study of blood T cells in healthy people across ages. Study-level results: Per million T cells, the diversity of TCR beta decreased roughly linearly as age advanced. Compared with aged donors, long-lived donors showed fewer expanded clones, suggesting selection.

CDR3 size: 12 residues. CDR1 and CDR2 from the germline V gene are SGHVT and SQSDAQ. The junction had 9 bases not matched to a gene; V was cut back by 4 bases and J by 15 bases. Every donor gave about 9 milliliters of peripheral blood. A second PCR of roughly 7 to 11 cycles used a sample-barcoded 5' primer and a J-beta primer mix. Via MiXCR, TCRdb re-called the 5' RACE reads, giving one row per CDR3 protein. The table includes around 1.5 million distinct CDR3 sequences, approximately 60% detected once. This chain joins TRBV7-4 and TRBJ2-1, with TRBD2 matching over 7 bases. The receptor was isolated from a man between 18 and 29 years old in good health. Material: blood. This chain's CDR3 is CASSSGGPRWFF. Written as DNA, the CDR3 is TGTGCCAGCAGCTCGGGGGGACCAAGGTGGTTCTTC.